This T cell receptor (beta chain) originates from a study of breast tumors, draining lymph nodes, adjacent tissues. Findings and limits, study-wide: Data fit most tumor T cells coming from lymph node, expanding in tumor. That most tumor T cells come from lymph nodes remained unproven.

Details on this clonotype: Its antigen is undetermined. One base away lies a much larger clone, so this may be a sequencing read error.

Breast cancer patients provided tissue from their axillary draining lymph nodes. Germline-derived CDR1 and CDR2 are DFQATT and SNEGSKA (reference sequence). The ends lost 0 bases at V and 2 bases at J; junction bases unmatched: 10. The CDR3 covers 18 residues. TCRdb recomputed calls from the multiplex PCR reads with MiXCR, one row per CDR3 protein. This table holds around 170,000 distinct CDR3 sequences, about 30% found once. The chain carries TRBV20-1 and TRBJ1-6; 7 nucleotides line up with TRBD1. Sequenced material: axillary lymph node tissue. The source is a female donor with breast cancer. Some clones in this sample may be carry-over from other donors' samples. The CDR3 region has the DNA TGCAGTGCTAGAGAGACCCGGACAGGCAGCCCCTATAATTCACCCCTCCACTTT. This sequence encodes CSARETRTGSPYNSPLHF.